This is a list of T cell receptor beta chains from one sample in a study of cytomegalovirus exposure and HLA in healthy donors. TCRdb keeps only in-frame clones here, not all; method: immunoSEQ multiplex PCR. The profile shows over 90,000 clones, approximately 70% of them singletons. The sample taken for sequencing was PBMCs. The source of these receptors is a woman in her forties or fifties in good health and CMV-seropositive. The CDR3 runs from the conserved cysteine through the conserved F or W. The D gene is left open where the match is weak. Only part of the rows carry a size: once, few, many, or a class if the clone is expanded.

v_call	clone_size	j_call	d_call	cdr3_aa	cdr3_nt
TRBV30	-	TRBJ1-2	-	CAWSVGRDYGYTF	TGTGCCTGGAGTGTAGGCAGGGACTATGGCTACACCTTC
TRBV29-1	-	TRBJ1-1	TRBD1	CSGGQGALTEAFF	TGCAGCGGGGGACAGGGGGCGCTTACTGAAGCTTTCTTT
TRBV28	-	TRBJ2-4	-	CASSAPGGLAKNIQYF	TGTGCCAGCAGTGCCCCAGGGGGACTAGCCAAAAACATTCAGTACTTC
TRBV6-5	-	TRBJ2-1	-	CASSYSSRGKQFF	TGTGCCAGCAGTTACTCGAGCAGGGGAAAGCAGTTCTTC
TRBV5-1	few	TRBJ2-3	-	CASSLVVGRGSTDTQYF	TGCGCCAGCAGCTTGGTCGTCGGCAGGGGTAGCACAGATACGCAGTATTTT
TRBV28	few	TRBJ1-2	-	CASASTSGNYGYTF	TGTGCCAGCGCCTCCACCTCCGGGAACTATGGCTACACCTTC
TRBV28	-	TRBJ2-1	-	CASGLWAAGNNEQFF	TGTGCCAGCGGGCTCTGGGCGGCGGGTAACAATGAGCAGTTCTTC
TRBV7-9	-	TRBJ2-7	-	CSSSLWLYEQYF	TGTTCCAGCAGCTTATGGCTCTACGAGCAGTACTTC
TRBV7-8	-	TRBJ2-3	-	CASSFASDTQYF	TGTGCCAGCAGCTTCGCGTCAGATACGCAGTATTTT
TRBV28	-	TRBJ2-5	TRBD1	CASRPLTGAETQYF	TGTGCCAGCAGACCGCTGACAGGGGCGGAGACCCAGTACTTC
TRBV30	once	TRBJ2-1	TRBD2	CAWNSNRPLTSGFYNEQFF	TGTGCCTGGAATAGTAATCGACCCTTGACTAGCGGGTTCTACAATGAGCAGTTCTTC
TRBV27	-	TRBJ1-1	-	CASSFGQTLNTEAFF	TGTGCCAGCAGTTTTGGGCAGACCCTGAACACTGAAGCTTTCTTT
TRBV7-3	-	TRBJ2-3	TRBD2	CASSFLAGVSTQYF	TGTGCCAGCAGCTTTCTAGCGGGAGTTTCTACGCAGTATTTT
TRBV19	-	TRBJ2-6	TRBD1	CASRDRGVSGANVLTF	TGTGCCAGCAGGGACAGGGGCGTCTCTGGGGCCAACGTCCTGACTTTC
TRBV5-1	-	TRBJ2-1	-	CASSPRRVPGAADEQFF	TGCGCCAGCAGCCCTCGTAGGGTTCCGGGAGCGGCCGATGAGCAGTTCTTC
TRBV29-1	-	TRBJ2-7	-	CSVEGGRDRRYEQYF	TGCAGCGTTGAAGGGGGGCGGGACAGACGATACGAGCAGTACTTC
TRBV7-2	-	TRBJ2-1	-	CASTMAPGAYNEQFF	TGTGCCAGCACGATGGCCCCGGGGGCCTACAATGAGCAGTTCTTC
TRBV4-3	few	TRBJ2-2	TRBD2	CASSQGLAGGRTGELFF	TGCGCCAGCAGCCAAGGACTAGCGGGAGGGCGGACCGGGGAGCTGTTTTTT
TRBV28	-	TRBJ2-1	TRBD2	CASRTAGLAGYNEQFF	TGTGCCAGCAGAACCGCCGGACTAGCGGGGTACAATGAGCAGTTCTTC
TRBV7-2	-	TRBJ2-7	TRBD1	CASSLPQGVSYEQYF	TGTGCCAGCAGCTTACCCCAGGGGGTCTCATACGAGCAGTACTTC
TRBV12-5	-	TRBJ2-7	-	CASGLDPFRDKGYEQYF	TGTGCTAGTGGTTTGGACCCCTTCCGGGACAAGGGCTACGAGCAGTACTTC
TRBV28	-	TRBJ1-3	-	CASSSLSGNTIYF	TGTGCCAGCAGTTCACTGTCTGGAAACACCATATATTTT
TRBV5-6	-	TRBJ2-7	-	CASSLFAGVYEQYF	TGTGCCAGCAGCTTGTTTGCAGGGGTATACGAGCAGTACTTC
TRBV28	few	TRBJ2-5	TRBD2	CASSFSGYSRETQYF	TGTGCCAGCAGTTTTAGCGGGTATTCCAGAGAGACCCAGTACTTC
TRBV11-2	-	TRBJ2-7	-	CASRATRREVSEQYF	TGTGCCAGCAGGGCGACGCGGAGGGAAGTCAGCGAGCAGTACTTC
TRBV5-8	-	TRBJ1-5	-	CASSREGFFSNQPQHF	TGTGCCAGCAGTCGGGAGGGGTTTTTTAGCAATCAGCCCCAGCATTTT
TRBV4-3	-	TRBJ2-2	-	CASSPLAGELFF	TGCGCCAGCAGCCCTCTTGCCGGGGAGCTGTTTTTT
TRBV2	-	TRBJ2-1	-	CASRGARSLPSGSYNEQFF	TGTGCCAGCCGGGGTGCACGGAGTCTCCCAAGTGGTTCCTACAATGAGCAGTTCTTC
TRBV28	-	TRBJ1-5	TRBD1	CASSPRQGARNQPQHF	TGTGCCAGCAGTCCACGACAGGGGGCCCGCAATCAGCCCCAGCATTTT
TRBV6-1	-	TRBJ2-5	TRBD1	CASRGGQGATETQYF	TGTGCCAGCAGAGGGGGACAGGGGGCGACGGAGACCCAGTACTTC
TRBV2	few	TRBJ2-7	TRBD2	CASRQGGRLAGGREQYF	TGTGCCAGCAGACAAGGGGGTAGACTAGCGGGAGGTCGGGAGCAGTACTTC
TRBV2	once	TRBJ1-2	-	CASRTPYGYTF	TGTGCCAGCAGAACACCGTATGGCTACACCTTC
TRBV5-1	-	TRBJ2-2	-	CASRTGLASTGELFF	TGCGCCAGCAGAACAGGGCTCGCGAGCACCGGGGAGCTGTTTTTT
TRBV7-6	few	TRBJ1-3	-	CASSPSIGGAWGNTIYF	TGTGCCAGCAGCCCCTCAATCGGGGGGGCGTGGGGAAACACCATATATTTT
TRBV5-4	-	TRBJ2-1	TRBD2	CASSFGTSGYNEQFF	TGTGCCAGCAGCTTTGGGACTAGCGGATACAATGAGCAGTTCTTC
TRBV14	-	TRBJ2-2	TRBD1	CASSATGVAGELFF	TGTGCCAGCAGCGCGACAGGGGTCGCCGGGGAGCTGTTTTTT
TRBV19	-	TRBJ2-3	-	CASSIARHLPTDTQYF	TGTGCCAGTAGTATAGCCCGACACCTCCCCACAGATACGCAGTATTTT
TRBV7-2	-	TRBJ2-7	-	CASSPWRGSSYEQYF	TGTGCCAGCAGCCCCTGGCGGGGCTCCAGTTACGAGCAGTACTTC
TRBV15	-	TRBJ2-1	-	CATSRSLSEQFF	TGTGCCACCAGCAGGTCTCTTAGTGAGCAGTTCTTC
TRBV14	-	TRBJ2-7	-	CASSPLSGKSYEQYF	TGTGCCAGCAGCCCTCTTTCGGGGAAGTCCTACGAGCAGTACTTC
TRBV6-1	-	TRBJ1-4	-	CASQSSNEKLFF	TGTGCCAGCCAGTCGTCTAATGAAAAACTGTTTTTT
TRBV7-9	-	TRBJ2-7	-	CSSSSQKYEQYF	TGTTCCAGCAGCTCCCAGAAATACGAGCAGTACTTC
TRBV12-2	few	TRBJ1-5	-	CAPRGGNQPQHF	TGTGCACCCAGAGGAGGTAATCAGCCCCAGCATTTT
TRBV18	-	TRBJ1-2	-	CASSPAGGENGYTF	TGTGCCAGCTCACCGGCGGGTGGGGAGAATGGCTACACCTTC
TRBV9	few	TRBJ1-3	-	CASSVARGGQGNTIYF	TGTGCCAGCAGCGTAGCTCGCGGCGGCCAAGGAAACACCATATATTTT
TRBV5-1	-	TRBJ2-7	TRBD1	CASSLEPPGTGSYEQYF	TGCGCCAGCAGCTTGGAGCCCCCCGGGACAGGTTCCTACGAGCAGTACTTC
TRBV5-1	-	TRBJ2-6	-	CASSFIISGANVLTF	TGCGCCAGCAGCTTCATCATCTCTGGGGCCAACGTCCTGACTTTC
TRBV2	few	TRBJ2-3	-	CASSLSTQYF	TGTGCCAGCAGTTTGAGTACGCAGTATTTT
TRBV7-8	-	TRBJ2-7	-	CASSVHRLYSYEQYF	TGTGCCAGCAGCGTCCACAGGTTATACTCCTACGAGCAGTACTTC
TRBV10-2	-	TRBJ1-2	TRBD1	CASSGTGGYTF	TGCGCCAGCAGTGGGACAGGGGGCTACACCTTC
TRBV10-1	-	TRBJ2-3	TRBD2	CASSGTSGMTDTQYF	TGCGCCAGCAGCGGGACTAGCGGGATGACAGATACGCAGTATTTT
TRBV5-1	-	TRBJ2-7	-	CASSLAQGRTEQYF	TGCGCCAGCAGCTTGGCCCAAGGGAGAACCGAGCAGTACTTC
TRBV5-6	few	TRBJ2-7	TRBD2	CASRMTSGRKGYEQYF	TGTGCCAGCAGAATGACTAGCGGGAGAAAGGGCTACGAGCAGTACTTC
TRBV5-4	once	TRBJ2-5	TRBD2	CATQPDLLAGGETQYF	TGTGCCACTCAACCGGATCTCCTAGCGGGAGGAGAGACCCAGTACTTC
TRBV18	-	TRBJ2-2	-	CASSPQWRDDTGELFF	TGTGCCAGCTCACCACAGTGGCGGGATGACACCGGGGAGCTGTTTTTT